The present T cell receptor beta chain was sequenced within a study of T-cell memory formation after mild COVID-19. On the study more broadly: TCR clustering was largely donor specific.

Points on this clonotype: Its target is not known.

The TCR alpha and TCR beta cDNA libraries, bearing sample barcodes and UMIs, were generated by 5'RACE using constant-segment primers. One entry per CDR3 protein, called by TCRdb with MiXCR from the 5' RACE reads. The sample includes about 320,000 distinct CDR3 sequences, 14% of them seen just once. The CDR3 totals 11 residues. V lost 4 bases to trimming and J lost 5 bases, with 4 bases between them. Germline V gives CDR1 SGHTA, CDR2 FQGTGA. Regarding the study as a whole: Pre-infection memory already had some responding clones, implying cross-reactive memory joined. While clones contracting from day 15 to 85 were balanced between CD4 and CD8, later expanders leaned CD4+.

The sequenced sample consisted of PBMCs or a T cell subset sorted from them (not recorded which). The genes are TRBV7-3 and TRBJ2-3; D unclear. This clonotype was obtained from a man between 18 and 29 years old who had mild COVID-19 (a few samples of this study predate the infection). Cell type and time point are not known. CDR3 amino acids: CASSSKDTQYF. The CDR3, as DNA: TGTGCCAGCAGCTCTAAAGATACGCAGTATTTT.